This T cell receptor (beta chain) was sequenced for a study of blood T cell repertoires in COVID-19. The table came from immunoSEQ multiplex PCR; TCRdb's copy has only in-frame clones and leaves some out. The sample lists a few hundred thousand clones, around three quarters occurring once. Germline V lookup: CDR1 LGHDT, CDR2 YNNKEL (reference sequence). CDR3 length: 15 amino acids. V lost 1 base and J 9 bases, leaving 13 bases between the germline ends. The rearrangement links TRBV3-1 (or the pseudogene TRBV3-2) to TRBJ1-6, with D unresolved. Sequencing was done on a sample of peripheral blood. The receptor was isolated from a woman aged 80 or over with acute or convalescent COVID-19. The CDR3 is CASSQGTAGISPLHF. DNA for the CDR3: TGTGCCAGCAGCCAAGGGACCGCGGGAATTTCACCCCTCCACTTT.